What follows is one T cell receptor (beta chain) and its context. What this receptor recognizes is not known. It has no much larger one-base neighbor in the sample; base qualities were not kept. For sequencing of the TCRbeta CDR3 region, genomic DNA was extracted from the sorted cells. TCRbeta CDR3 regions were sequenced using the immunoSEQ Assay. This immuneACCESS table, as held by TCRdb, lists in-frame sequences with V and J called but not all clones. Of the missing ones, under half trace to an unresolved V gene in checked studies; the others have no known cause. The sample table contains roughly 120,000 clones; only one count was recorded for approximately 89% of them. The ten largest make up 0.27% of the sample. The trial excluded patients who had a history of autoimmune disease or who were on systemic immunosuppression. In every dose cohort, peripheral blood was drawn for TCR sequencing at baseline, cycle 4 day 1, and cycle 7 day 1. The samples were taken from a phase I, first-in-human, multicenter, open-label dose-escalation trial of ivuxolimab. Adults with locally advanced or metastatic head and neck squamous cell, hepatocellular, melanoma or renal cell carcinoma were enrolled in the trial. Before TCR sequencing, CD4+ and CD8+ T cells were separately sorted from peripheral blood.

These data originate in a study of OX40 agonist ivuxolimab in advanced cancers. About the full investigation: Ivuxolimab, which targeted the costimulatory receptor OX40 (CD134), was an agonistic, fully human IgG2 monoclonal antibody. Intravenous ivuxolimab was administered to patients every 2 weeks at six dose levels: 0.01, 0.1, 0.3, 1.5, 3 and 10 mg/kg. Of the approximately 50 dose-escalation patients, hepatocellular carcinoma was present in approximately 20, melanoma in roughly 15, renal cell carcinoma in 9 and head and neck cancer in 9. In the dose-escalation cohort, over 65% of patients were male, and the mean age was approximately 60 years, with a range of about 23 to 85. Prior anti-PD-1, anti-PD-L1 or anti-CTLA-4 therapy was permitted, and checkpoint inhibitors had been received by less than 45% of dose-escalation patients. Three dose-escalation patients achieved partial responses, one with hepatocellular carcinoma and two with cutaneous melanoma. The point of sequencing TCRbeta in the periphery was to test whether ivuxolimab changed TCR sequence diversity and drove clonal T-cell expansion. The monotherapy dose-escalation portion (N of about 52 patients) of the phase I ivuxolimab trial is reported in the paper. Results and caveats for the whole study, not just this receptor: After ivuxolimab, expanded clones were on average more numerous among CD8+ T cells than among CD4+ T cells. At doses of 0.1 to 3.0 mg/kg, clonal expansion of both CD4+ and CD8+ blood T cells was observed from baseline to week 6. Antigen specificity was not determined for the clonally expanded peripheral T cells. In the 0.1-3.0 mg/kg groups, partial responders had among the lowest normalized peripheral clonal expansion, particularly in CD8+ T cells. Low levels of normalized T-cell clonal expansion were also seen in some patients who did not respond.

The CDR3, cysteine through phenylalanine, is 16 amino acids long. Only the CDR3 DNA stays, 48 bases, in frame from base 1. Per the germline V gene, MDHEN is the CDR1 and SYDVKM is the CDR2. Trimming accounts for 0 bases at V and 3 bases at J, while the number of junction bases matched to no gene is 7. Specimen: CD4+ or CD8+ T cells sorted from blood, collected in a trial of the OX40 agonist ivuxolimab. This receptor chain uses TRBV28 and TRBJ2-7; 8 junctional bases match TRBD2. This receptor was taken from an adult with an advanced solid tumor such as melanoma, head and neck, liver or kidney cancer. The CDR3 region has the sequence CASSLWGTGGDYEQYF. The nucleotide sequence is given as TGTGCCAGCAGTTTATGGGGCACGGGAGGGGACTACGAGCAGTACTTC.